These 11 T cell receptor beta chains originate from one sample sequenced in a study of blood T cell repertoires in COVID-19. TCRdb's copy holds only in-frame clones and misses some; the assay was immunoSEQ multiplex PCR. The sample has 450,000 to 500,000 clones; approximately 85% are singletons. The sample taken for sequencing was peripheral blood. Source of these receptors: a human donor in a cohort sampled during active COVID-19.

This clone showed up just a few times. The V and J genes are TRBV9 and TRBJ2-3; no firm D call. V lost 1 base to trimming and J lost 3 bases, with 6 bases between them. Germline V gene data show CDR1 as SGDLS and CDR2 as YYNGEE. This CDR3 comprises 13 residues. CDR3 nucleotide sequence: TGTGCCAGCAGCGTATGGCCTACAGATACGCAGTATTTT. Its translation is CASSVWPTDTQYF.

The rearrangement uses TRBV19 and TRBJ1-2; 11 bases map to TRBD1. Germline CDR1 LNHDA, CDR2 SQIVND (reference sequence). Trimming cost V 5 bases and J 4 bases; bases outside gene matches: 6. The CDR3 covers 15 residues. As DNA, the CDR3 is TGTGCCAGTAGTTTCCGGGACAGGGGGATCTATGGCTACACCTTC. Amino acid sequence: CASSFRDRGIYGYTF.

This rearrangement joins TRBV15 to TRBJ1-4; no clear D gene. Germline CDR1 is LNHNV and CDR2 is YYDKDF (reference sequence). The V end was cut by 7 bases, the J end by 4 bases, with 16 bases between. This CDR3 spans 15 amino acids. The CDR3 coding sequence is TGTGCCACCATCCGAAGAGGCAGCAATAATGAAAAACTGTTTTTT. This encodes CATIRRGSNNEKLFF.

The chain employs TRBV7-9 and TRBJ2-2; TRBD1 matches 7 bases. The germline V gene has CDR1 SEHNR and CDR2 FQNEAQ (reference sequence). Unmatched junction bases numbered 10, after V lost 4 bases and J lost 2 bases. CDR3 length: 17 residues. The CDR3 loop reads CASSSRIGGVNTGELFF. CDR3 in DNA: TGTGCCAGCAGCTCCCGCATAGGGGGCGTCAACACCGGGGAGCTGTTTTTT.

The chain recombines TRBV5-1 with TRBJ1-6, with 10 bases identical to TRBD1. Losses at the gene ends were 0 bases for V and 7 bases for J; bases not matched to a gene: 4. Germline lookup yields CDR1 SGHRS and CDR2 YFSETQ. CDR3 length: 16 residues. This chain's CDR3 is CASSLVGQGGNSPLHF. For the CDR3, the DNA is TGCGCCAGCAGCTTGGTAGGACAGGGGGGGAATTCACCCCTCCACTTT.

The rearrangement links TRBV28 to TRBJ1-1; possibly TRBD1 for D (6 bases). The CDR3 contains 14 residues. The germline CDR1 and CDR2 sequences are MDHEN and SYDVKM. The germline V and J ends were trimmed by 10 bases and 1 base, with 16 bases remaining between them. The CDR3 protein is CATIREGENTEAFF. The CDR3 region has the DNA TGTGCCACCATCCGAGAGGGGGAGAACACTGAAGCTTTCTTT.

The chain couples TRBV5-1 to TRBJ1-1; weak D call: TRBD1 (5 bases). The CDR3 has 15 amino acids. From germline, CDR1 is SGHRS and CDR2 YFSETQ. V was pared by 0 bases and J by 3 bases, with 12 bases between. The CDR3 DNA is TGCGCCAGCAGCTTGGTTTCGGCAGGGCACACTGAAGCTTTCTTT. Encoded protein: CASSLVSAGHTEAFF.

The chain combines TRBV2 with TRBJ2-3; no clear D. This CDR3 has 14 residues. CDR1 SNHLY and CDR2 FYNNEI come from the germline V gene. Trimming removed 0 bases from V and 6 bases from J, with 10 bases in between. The CDR3: CASSEARSSDTQYF. CDR3 coding DNA: TGTGCCAGCAGTGAAGCGCGGAGTTCCGATACGCAGTATTTT.

This chain links TRBV10-1 with TRBJ2-3, with D perhaps TRBD2 (6 bases). CDR3 length: 16 residues. V was clipped by 5 bases and J by 0 bases, with 15 bases between them. The germline CDR1 and CDR2 sequences are WNHNN and SYGVQD (reference sequence). This CDR3 reads CASSLLSGASTDTQYF. CDR3 sequence (DNA): TGCGCCAGCAGTCTACTTAGCGGAGCTAGCACAGATACGCAGTATTTT.

In its sample, this clone was seen a few times. J is TRBJ2-1 and V is TRBV18; tentatively, D is TRBD2 (5 bases). CDR1 and CDR2 from the germline V gene are KGHSH and LQKENI. The CDR3 is made up of 12 amino acids. The V end was cut by 4 bases, the J end by 7 bases, with 8 bases between. The CDR3 DNA reads TGTGCCAGCTCACTTAGGGAGAATGAGCAGTTCTTC. Protein sequence: CASSLRENEQFF.

The V call is TRBV5-1, the J call TRBJ1-5, with D uncertain. Germline loops: CDR1 SGHRS, CDR2 YFSETQ. The germline V and J ends were trimmed by 4 bases and 5 bases, with 16 bases remaining between them. The CDR3 has 15 amino acids. The CDR3 sequence is CASSEREGLDQPQHF. CDR3 DNA sequence: TGCGCCAGCAGCGAGAGGGAAGGCTTAGATCAGCCCCAGCATTTT.